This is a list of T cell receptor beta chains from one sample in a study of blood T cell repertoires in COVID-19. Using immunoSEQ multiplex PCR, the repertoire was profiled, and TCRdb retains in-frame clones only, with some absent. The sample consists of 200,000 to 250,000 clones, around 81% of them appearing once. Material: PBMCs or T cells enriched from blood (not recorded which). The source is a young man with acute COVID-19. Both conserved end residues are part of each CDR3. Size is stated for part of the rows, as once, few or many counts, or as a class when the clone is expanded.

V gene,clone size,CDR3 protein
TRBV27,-,CASSSGQGSYGYTF
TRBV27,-,CASGRTAEFYTF
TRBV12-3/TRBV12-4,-,CATSNQPQHF
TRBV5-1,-,CASTLSSYNEQFF
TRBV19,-,CASSNRYNQPQHF
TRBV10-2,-,CASSVNHQGNEQFF
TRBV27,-,CASSSRQGNEQFF
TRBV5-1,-,CASSFTDTENTIYF
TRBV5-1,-,CASSLVGSREDTQYF
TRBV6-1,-,CASSEARGFEQFF
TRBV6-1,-,CASSEAGLAPYEQYF
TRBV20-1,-,CGQDQPQHF
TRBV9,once,CASSVAQGAGAEQYF
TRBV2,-,CASPLSGGTKTQYF
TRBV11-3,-,CASSSAVGASGGNQETQYF
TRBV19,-,CASSSAQGSGTQYF
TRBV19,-,CASSTSGGSNQPQHF
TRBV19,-,CASSTPRGAIDF
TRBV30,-,CAWSEGREQYF
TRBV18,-,CASSPRGTVADEQYF
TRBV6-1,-,CASSEVGGMQPQHF
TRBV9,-,CASSLTFNEKLFF
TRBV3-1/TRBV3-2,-,CASRSGGPEQYF
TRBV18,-,CASSPSRTGDYGYTF
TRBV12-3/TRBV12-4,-,CASSLGESHGYTF
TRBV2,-,CAASGLPTSYEQYF
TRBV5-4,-,CASSLQGGDQPQHF
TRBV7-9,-,CASSLVVGGARNEQFF
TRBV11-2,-,CASSFGLENTIYF
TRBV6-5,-,CASSYGLNDPEQYF
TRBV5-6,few,CASSLLAGNKNIQYF
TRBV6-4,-,CASSDGISGGATYHNEQFF
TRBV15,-,CATSEAGTADYEQYF
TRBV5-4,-,CASTRGTGSYNEQFF
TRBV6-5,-,CASSYGGKGEKLFF
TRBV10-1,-,CASSEIERTGNTIYF
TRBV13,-,CASSPQMGRGNTIYF
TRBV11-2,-,CASSFPREGSYNEQFF
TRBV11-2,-,CASIWGGMNTEAFF
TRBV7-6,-,CASSLAGQGGYNEQFF
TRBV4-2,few,CASSQDVLGNGYTF
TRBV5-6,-,CASPRSGNTIYF
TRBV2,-,CASKPGRGRDEQFF
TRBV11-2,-,CASSLEPSGGELFF
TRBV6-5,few,CASSYRGYEQYF
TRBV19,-,CASSTDVANLNTEAFF
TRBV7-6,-,CASSLAGGADTQYF
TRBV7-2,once,CASSSGARRGHTEAFF
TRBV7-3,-,CASSPSPRGGVSYNEQFF
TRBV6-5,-,CASSLTRKGTGELFF
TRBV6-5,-,CASTMGGTGELFF
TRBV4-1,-,CASSHYDILFEAFF
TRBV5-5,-,CASSPSWGRRDTEAFF
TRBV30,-,CAWSGGNYGYTF
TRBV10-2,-,CASSEFGTQRGQYF
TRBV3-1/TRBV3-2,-,CASSQEMSGGAVDRELFF
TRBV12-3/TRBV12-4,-,CASSLSGGKTQYF